This record looks at one TCR beta chain sequence and its context. Antigen: not known. Looked up from germline, CDR1 is MDHEN and CDR2 is SYDVKM. The length of the CDR3 is 11 residues. The data were taken from a study of cytomegalovirus exposure and HLA in healthy donors. Study information: Among about 179 million T cells, an earlier analysis found 95 million to 140 million unique TCR beta sequences. Most donors, 81% of approximately 400 genotyped, fell in the Caucasian-associated ancestry cluster.

A multiplex PCR was run with 60 Vbeta primers and 13 Jbeta primers. TCRdb's copy holds only in-frame clones and misses some; the assay was immunoSEQ multiplex PCR. Here the sample spans around 98,000 clones, about 81% being singletons. Notes on the study in general: Links to common viral pathogens appeared, in a later analysis, for several of the most significant clusters. Prediction of most subjects' HLA-A and HLA-B alleles by TCR beta sequences was reportedly accurate.

The chain combines TRBV28 with TRBJ2-5; D gene ambiguous. The last part of the DNA fits TRBJ2-7 better; the J call may be wrong. The clonotype was recovered from a man aged 35 to 55 in good health and CMV-seronegative. The specimen was PBMCs. The CDR3 nucleotides read TGTGCCAGCAGTTTCTCCTACGAGCAGTACTTC. It specifies CASSFSYEQYF.